The 18 T cell receptor beta chains reported below all come from one sample, sequenced in a study of T cell changes during pregnancy in multiple sclerosis. Here immunoSEQ multiplex PCR was the method, and the copy in TCRdb shows in-frame clones only, minus some. The table includes tens of thousands of clones, approximately 90% detected once. The sequencing here drew on CD4+ T cells from peripheral blood mononuclear cells, taken in the first trimester of pregnancy. The receptors derive from a female donor in good health, enrolled as a control in a pregnancy study.

This chain joins TRBV4-1 and TRBJ1-6; 7 bases are a match to TRBD1. The V and J ends lost 1 base and 0 bases, in that order; junction bases with no gene match: 3. CDR1 is MGHRA and CDR2 is YSYEKL in the germline V gene. The CDR3 loop spans 17 amino acids. CDR3 DNA sequence: TGCGCCAGCAGCCAAGTTGGGGACAGCTCCTATAATTCACCCCTCCACTTT. It translates to CASSQVGDSSYNSPLHF.

The CDR3 nucleotides are TGTGCCAGCAGCTTGGCCGGGACTAGCAGTTCCTACGAGCAGTACTTC. It translates to CASSLAGTSSSYEQYF. This sequence joins TRBV5-4 and TRBJ2-5, with TRBD2 identical over 9 bases. The end of the DNA is better explained by TRBJ2-7, so the J call may be wrong. Germline loops: CDR1 SGHNT, CDR2 YYREEE (reference sequence). The CDR3 consists of 16 residues.

This clone showed up just once. The chain couples TRBV6-1 to TRBJ2-2, with 12 bases matching TRBD1. CDR3 length: 13 residues. Germline assignment: CDR1 MNHNS and CDR2 SASEGT. The CDR3 sequence: CAGDRGLTGELFF. DNA of the CDR3: TGTGCTGGGGACAGGGGGCTAACCGGGGAGCTGTTTTTT.

V usage is TRBV15 and J usage is TRBJ1-3; D ambiguous. Germline loops: CDR1 LNHNV, CDR2 YYDKDF (reference sequence). The CDR3 consists of 15 residues. V lost 0 bases and J lost 4, with 10 bases in between. In nucleotides, the CDR3 is TGTGCCACCAGCAGAGAGGGAACGGGAGGAAACACCATATATTTT. Amino acids: CATSREGTGGNTIYF.

This chain joins TRBV6-6 and TRBJ2-7; possibly TRBD2 for D (6 bases). The germline gives CDR1 MNHNY, CDR2 SVGAGI (reference sequence). This CDR3 region has 13 residues. Trimming shortened V by 6 bases and J by 7 bases, and 16 bases separated the two germline ends. CDR3 sequence reads: CASSPGVEGEQYF. CDR3 coding DNA: TGTGCCAGCAGCCCGGGAGTGGAAGGGGAGCAGTACTTC.

The chain has TRBV5-8 and TRBJ2-3; 8 nucleotides match TRBD2. The CDR3 sequence is 15 residues long. Germline CDR1 SGHTS, CDR2 YDEGEE. J gave up 6 bases and V 5 bases, and 11 bases lay outside the gene matches. The CDR3 reads CASSPWGSGMDTQYF. CDR3 bases: TGTGCCAGCAGTCCTTGGGGTAGCGGGATGGATACGCAGTATTTT.

This clone was seen just once. The rearrangement joins TRBV5-1 to TRBJ1-6; 7 nucleotides agree with TRBD1. With V trimmed by 5 bases and J by 0 bases, 8 bases remained unmatched. There are 17 residues in the CDR3. Germline CDR1 and CDR2: SGHRS and YFSETQ. The CDR3 loop reads CASRDGTASSYNSPLHF. Written as DNA, the CDR3 is TGCGCCAGCAGGGATGGGACAGCTAGCTCCTATAATTCACCCCTCCACTTT.

The genes are TRBV7-2 and TRBJ2-1; 8 bases match TRBD2. CDR3 length: 18 residues. Unmatched junction bases numbered 12, after V lost 5 bases and J lost 0 bases. Germline loops: CDR1 SGHTA, CDR2 FQGNSA. CDR3 loop: CASSHPLQRERSYNEQFF. The CDR3 nucleotides are TGTGCCAGCAGCCATCCTCTGCAGCGGGAGCGCTCCTACAATGAGCAGTTCTTC. Full variable domain (missing parts from reference TRBV7-2 and TRBJ2-1): GAGVSQSPSNKVTEKGKDVELRCDPISGHTALYWYRQSLGQGLEFLIYFQGNSAPDKSGLPSDRFSAERTGGSVSTLTIQRTQQEDSAVYLCASSHPLQRERSYNEQFFGPGTRLTVL.

V and J are TRBV5-1 and TRBJ2-7; TRBD2 matches at 8 bases. The CDR3 runs to 15 residues. Germline V CDR1 and CDR2: SGHRS, YFSETQ. V lost 4 bases and J lost 1; bases outside the gene matches: 7. The DNA of the CDR3 is TGCGCCAGCAGCCCGGGAGGGGTGGGGTCCTACGAGCAGTACTTC. It codes for CASSPGGVGSYEQYF.

This chain uses TRBV30 with TRBJ1-6; the D is unclear. The CDR3 runs 12 residues. V was trimmed by 4 bases and J by 6 bases, leaving 7 bases between them. The germline V gene has CDR1 GTSNPN and CDR2 SVGIG (reference sequence). Written as DNA, the CDR3 is TGTGCCTGGAAGGAGGGTAATTCACCCCTCCACTTT. Translating gives CAWKEGNSPLHF.

In its sample, this clone ranks as medium-sized. The chain joins TRBV18 to TRBJ2-2, with 8 bases matching TRBD1. With V trimmed by 4 bases and J by 1 base, 5 bases remained unmatched. This CDR3 is 16 amino acids long. Looked up from germline, CDR1 is KGHSH and CDR2 is LQKENI. The CDR3 is CASSLQGVKNTGELFF. CDR3 nucleotide sequence: TGTGCCAGCTCACTACAGGGGGTGAAGAACACCGGGGAGCTGTTTTTT.

The V gene is TRBV6-1, the J gene TRBJ1-2; 9 positions match TRBD1. Losses at the gene ends were 5 bases for V and 4 bases for J; bases not matched to a gene: 5. This CDR3 spans 14 amino acids. Germline CDR1 is MNHNS and CDR2 is SASEGT. CDR3 in DNA: TGTGCCAGCAGTAAAGACAGGGGGATCTATGGCTACACCTTC. Protein product: CASSKDRGIYGYTF.

The V gene is TRBV28, the J gene TRBJ2-7; D gene unclear. This CDR3 is built from 15 residues. Looked up from germline, CDR1 is MDHEN and CDR2 is SYDVKM. Trimming stripped 3 bases from V and 2 bases from J, with 14 bases between. The CDR3 DNA sequence: TGTGCCAGCAGTTTTGGTCAGGCAATTGCCTACGAGCAGTACTTC. Translated: CASSFGQAIAYEQYF.

The chain joins TRBV18 to TRBJ1-2; tentatively, D is TRBD1 (5 bases). The V and J ends lost 0 bases and 3 bases respectively, with 14 bases between them. Germline V gene sequence: CDR1 KGHSH, CDR2 LQKENI. The CDR3 spans 16 residues. The CDR3 sequence is CASSPPGHRRDYGYTF. The DNA of the CDR3 is TGTGCCAGCTCACCACCAGGACACAGAAGAGACTATGGCTACACCTTC. The variable domain in full, with the rest retrieved from reference TRBV18 and TRBJ1-2, is NAGVMQNPRHLVRRRGQEARLRCSPMKGHSHVYWYRQLPEEGLKFMVYLQKENIIDESGMPKERFSAEFPKEGPSILRIQQVVRGDSAAYFCASSPPGHRRDYGYTFGSGTRLTVV.

This rearrangement joins TRBV4-2 to TRBJ2-3, with D possibly matching TRBD2 (5 bases). The germline gives CDR1 LGHNA, CDR2 YNFKEQ. CDR3 length: 16 residues. V lost 4 bases, J lost 0 bases, and 14 bases lay in between. The CDR3 protein is CASSPRGDGSTDTQYF. Written as DNA, the CDR3 is TGTGCCAGCAGCCCCCGGGGTGACGGTAGCACAGATACGCAGTATTTT.

V is TRBV27 and J is TRBJ1-2; TRBD1 might be the D (5 bases). The CDR3 runs 14 residues. Trimming stripped 3 bases from V and 4 bases from J, with 12 bases between. CDR1 and CDR2 (germline): MNHEY, SMNVEV (reference sequence). CDR3 coding DNA: TGTGCCAGCAGTTTTGACAGAAGGAGCTATGGCTACACCTTC. Its protein is CASSFDRRSYGYTF.

The V call is TRBV6-6, the J call TRBJ1-1; the match to TRBD1 covers 7 bases. With V trimmed by 5 bases and J by 0 bases, 6 bases remained unmatched. The germline CDR1 and CDR2 sequences are MNHNY and SVGAGI (reference sequence). This CDR3 comprises 15 residues. The CDR3 sequence is CASSRGGGMNTEAFF. As DNA, the CDR3 is TGTGCCAGCAGTAGAGGGGGCGGGATGAACACTGAAGCTTTCTTT.

By sample share, this clone is medium-sized. The gene calls are TRBV7-2 and TRBJ1-2; 10 nucleotides align to TRBD1. The CDR3 totals 15 residues. The ends lost 0 bases at V and 6 bases at J; junction bases unmatched: 4. Germline-derived CDR1 and CDR2 are SGHTA and FQGNSA. The DNA of the CDR3 is TGTGCCAGCAGCTTAGCTAGCGGGACAGGGGATGGCTACACCTTC. As protein: CASSLASGTGDGYTF.